The 15 T cell receptor beta chains below come from one sample, sequenced in a study of spatial heterogeneity in lung cancer. Time point meaning: sample taken at primary tumor resection. TCRdb re-called the 5' RACE reads through MiXCR, storing one row per CDR3 protein. The sample includes 700 to 1,000 distinct CDR3 sequences, around 40% seen only once; the top ten take roughly 25%. The specimen comprised normal lung tissue next to the tumor, sampled at surgery. Receptor source: a male donor with early-stage non-small cell lung cancer.

This clonotype rates as large. The library was built for alpha chains, so this beta chain is an off-target read and its size means little. The chain combines TRBV7-4 with TRBJ1-6; D is possibly TRBD1 (5 bases). The CDR3 consists of 17 residues. V was pared by 4 bases and J by 7 bases, with 20 bases between. CDR1 SGHVT and CDR2 SQSDAQ come from the germline V gene. CDR3: CASSSIPGHALNSPLHF. The CDR3 DNA is TGTGCCAGCAGCTCTATCCCCGGACACGCGTTGAATTCACCCCTCCACTTT.

About this clonotype itself: This beta chain is an off-target read within a library intended for alpha chains, so its frequency means little. V is TRBV24-1 and J is TRBJ2-3, with D unresolved. There are 15 residues in the CDR3. Germline CDR1 and CDR2: KGHDR and SFDVKD. V lost 5 bases, J lost 0 bases, and 11 bases lay in between. The CDR3: CATSGGASSTDTQYF. The CDR3 nucleotides read TGTGCCACCAGTGGAGGAGCCTCTAGCACAGATACGCAGTATTTT.

In this sample, this clonotype is medium-sized (0.01 to 0.1%). With the library built for alpha chains, this beta chain is off target and its frequency is not meaningful. The chain uses TRBV28 and TRBJ2-3, with 9 positions matching TRBD2. From germline, CDR1 is MDHEN and CDR2 SYDVKM. Germline trimming cut 6 bases from V and 5 bases from J; bases unmatched to any gene: 9. The CDR3 has 15 amino acids. CDR3 bases: TGTGCCAGCAGGGGTCTAGCGGGACTTAGAGATACGCAGTATTTT. It is translated as CASRGLAGLRDTQYF.

A note on this clonotype: This beta chain lies outside the target of a library built for alpha chains; its clone size means little. The CDR3 bases are TGTGCCAGCAAACCGGGACTAGTGAATGAGCAGTTCTTC. Its translation is CASKPGLVNEQFF. V is TRBV7-2 and J is TRBJ2-1; 8 nucleotides align to TRBD2. The CDR3 covers 13 residues. V lost 7 bases, J lost 7 bases, and 6 bases stayed unmatched. The germline gives CDR1 SGHTA, CDR2 FQGNSA.

This clonotype was seen a few times. Because this beta chain is a stray read in a library intended to capture alpha chains, its abundance should not be given much weight. The chain combines TRBV28 with TRBJ2-2, with D perhaps TRBD1 (6 bases). V was cut by 5 bases and J by 6 bases, with 7 bases left in between. Germline values: CDR1 MDHEN, CDR2 SYDVKM. CDR3 size: 12 residues. In DNA form, the CDR3 reads TGTGCCAGCAGTACAGGGCCCGGGGAGCTGTTTTTT. It yields the protein CASSTGPGELFF.

Relative to its sample, this clonotype is large. Since it is a stray read in a library aimed at alpha chains, this beta chain has a size that is not meaningful. The chain employs TRBV28 and TRBJ2-5, with D tentatively TRBD1 or TRBD2 (5 bases each). V lost 1 base and J 5 bases, leaving 17 bases between the germline ends. The CDR3 length is 16 residues. CDR1 MDHEN and CDR2 SYDVKM come from the germline V gene. The CDR3 nucleotides are TGTGCCAGCAGTTTATCTGGGGACGGGAATGTGGAGACCCAGTACTTC. This encodes CASSLSGDGNVETQYF.

As for this clonotype: Because this beta chain is a stray read in a library intended to capture alpha chains, its abundance should not be given much weight. This sequence joins TRBV6-5 and TRBJ2-1; D might be TRBD1 (6 bases). There are 14 residues in the CDR3. The germline CDR1 and CDR2 sequences are MNHEY and SVGAGI. Trimming pared 7 bases from V and 2 bases from J, leaving 12 bases between. The CDR3 nucleotides read TGTGCCAGCAAAAAGGGACACCCCTACAATGAGCAGTTCTTC. This codes for CASKKGHPYNEQFF.

This clonotype qualifies as large (0.1 to 1%). This beta chain is a stray sequence in a library constructed for alpha chains; its clone size is not meaningful. The genes are TRBV4-3 and TRBJ1-2; D is possibly TRBD1 (6 bases). V was shortened by 5 bases and J by 2 bases, with 12 bases between the two germline ends. The CDR3 runs to 14 residues. Germline V gene lookup returns CDR1 LGHNA and CDR2 YSLEER. DNA of the CDR3: TGCGCCAGCAGCGCACAGGGATACAACTATGGCTACACCTTC. It specifies CASSAQGYNYGYTF.

By proportion, this clonotype is medium-sized. A library made for alpha chains picked up this beta chain off target, so its size means little. The chain links TRBV20-1 to TRBJ2-7, with D perhaps matching TRBD2 (6 bases). This CDR3 is 11 amino acids long. Trimming took off 5 bases at V and 6 bases at J, with 11 bases between the two ends. Germline CDR1 reads DFQATT; CDR2 reads SNEGSKA (reference sequence). As DNA, the CDR3 is TGCAGTGCTGGGACTCAGGGCGAGCAGTACTTC. Translating it yields CSAGTQGEQYF.

This clonotype was seen a handful of times. A library made for alpha chains picked up this beta chain off target, so its size means little. The rearrangement links TRBV11-2 to TRBJ1-1; D not resolved. V lost 1 base to trimming and J lost 6 bases, with 12 bases between them. The CDR3 covers 14 residues. Germline loops: CDR1 SGHAT, CDR2 FQNNGV. The CDR3 DNA follows: TGTGCCAGCAGCTTAGCCGCCCTTGGCGCTGAAGCTTTCTTT. Its protein product is CASSLAALGAEAFF. The whole variable domain, remainder taken from reference TRBV11-2 and TRBJ1-1, is EAGVAQSPRYKIIEKRQSVAFWCNPISGHATLYWYQQILGQGPKLLIQFQNNGVVDDSQLPKDRFSAERLKGVDSTLKIQPAKLEDSAVYLCASSLAALGAEAFFGQGTRLTVV.

About this clonotype itself: A library made for alpha chains picked up this beta chain off target, so its size means little. The V and J genes are TRBV7-3 and TRBJ2-4; perhaps TRBD2 as D (6 bases). The CDR3 contains 14 residues. Trimming pared 2 bases from V and 7 bases from J, leaving 12 bases between. The V gene's germline CDR1 is SGHTA and CDR2 FQGTGA. The CDR3 DNA is TGTGCCAGCAGCTTAGGAGGGGCTGGGAACATTCAGTACTTC. As protein: CASSLGGAGNIQYF.

A note on this clonotype: This beta chain lies outside the target of a library built for alpha chains; its clone size means little. The chain couples TRBV14 to TRBJ2-5; D is possibly TRBD2 (6 bases). CDR3 length equals 16 residues. V was cut by 2 bases and J by 4 bases, with 17 bases left in between. Per germline, CDR1 SGHDN and CDR2 FVKESK. CDR3 in amino acids: CASSQRGGPSGETQYF. CDR3 nucleotides: TGTGCCAGCAGCCAAAGAGGAGGGCCCTCGGGAGAGACCCAGTACTTC.

Remarks on this clonotype: A library prepared for alpha chains yielded this beta chain as an off-target read; its size is of little meaning. The chain is built from TRBV20-1 and TRBJ2-7; TRBD1 agrees at 9 bases. The V gene's germline CDR1 is DFQATT and CDR2 SNEGSKA (reference sequence). The CDR3 length is 13 residues. With 6 bases clipped from V and 9 bases from J, the junction kept 12 bases outside the gene matches. This CDR3 is CSAHRDRAELQYF. In DNA, the CDR3 is TGCAGTGCACACCGGGACAGGGCCGAGTTGCAGTACTTC.

By sample fraction, this clonotype is large. This beta chain represents an off-target read in a library built for alpha chains; its size is of limited meaning. The CDR3 is CASSQSSGGITYEQYF. CDR3 DNA sequence: TGCGCCAGCAGTCAATCGAGTGGCGGGATCACCTACGAGCAGTACTTC. V usage is TRBV23-1 and J usage is TRBJ2-7; tentatively, D is TRBD2 (6 bases). TRBV23-1 counts as an open reading frame of uncertain function. This CDR3 is built from 16 residues. Trimming shortened V by 0 bases and J by 2 bases, and 14 bases separated the two germline ends.

This clonotype was observed many times. The junction departs from the called germline gene at one end, perhaps through a read error. Within a library made for alpha chains, this beta chain is off target, and its count is uninformative. The chain uses TRBV28 and TRBJ1-5; tentative D call: TRBD1 (5 bases). Germline V CDR1 and CDR2: MDHEN, SYDVKM. The CDR3 covers 15 residues. Written as DNA, the CDR3 is TGTGCCAACAGTTCGCTAAGGGGTAGCAATCAGCCCCAGCATTTT. The encoded protein is CANSSLRGSNQPQHF.